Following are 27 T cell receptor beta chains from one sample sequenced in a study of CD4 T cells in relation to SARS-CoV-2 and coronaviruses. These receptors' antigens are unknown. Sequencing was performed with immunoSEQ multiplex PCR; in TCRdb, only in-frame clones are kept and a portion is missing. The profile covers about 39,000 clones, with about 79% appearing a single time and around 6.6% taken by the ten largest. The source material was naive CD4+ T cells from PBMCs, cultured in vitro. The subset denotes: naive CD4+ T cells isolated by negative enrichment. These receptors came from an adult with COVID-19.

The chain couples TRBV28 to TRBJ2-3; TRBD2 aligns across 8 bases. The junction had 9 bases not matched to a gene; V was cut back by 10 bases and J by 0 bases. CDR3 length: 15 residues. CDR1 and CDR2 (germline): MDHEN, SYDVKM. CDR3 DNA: TGTGCCATTCGCCCAGCGGGGGTTAGCACAGATACGCAGTATTTT. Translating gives CAIRPAGVSTDTQYF.

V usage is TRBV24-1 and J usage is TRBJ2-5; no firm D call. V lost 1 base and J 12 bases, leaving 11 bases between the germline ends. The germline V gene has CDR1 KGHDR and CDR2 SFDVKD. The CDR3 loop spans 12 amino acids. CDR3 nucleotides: TGTGCCACCAGTGATTTTATGGATAACGAGTACTTC. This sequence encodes CATSDFMDNEYF.

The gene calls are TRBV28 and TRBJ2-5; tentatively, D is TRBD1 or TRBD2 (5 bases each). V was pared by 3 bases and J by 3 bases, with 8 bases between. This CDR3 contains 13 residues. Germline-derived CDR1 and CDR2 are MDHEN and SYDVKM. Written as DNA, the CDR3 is TGTGCCAGCAGTTTGGGACGGGAAGAGACCCAGTACTTC. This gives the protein CASSLGREETQYF.

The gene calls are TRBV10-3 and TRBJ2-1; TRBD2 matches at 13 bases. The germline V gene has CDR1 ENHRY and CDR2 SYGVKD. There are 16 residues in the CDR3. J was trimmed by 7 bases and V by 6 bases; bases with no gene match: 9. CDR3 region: CAIRTPGLAGKNEQFF. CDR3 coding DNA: TGTGCCATCAGGACTCCGGGACTAGCGGGGAAAAATGAGCAGTTCTTC.

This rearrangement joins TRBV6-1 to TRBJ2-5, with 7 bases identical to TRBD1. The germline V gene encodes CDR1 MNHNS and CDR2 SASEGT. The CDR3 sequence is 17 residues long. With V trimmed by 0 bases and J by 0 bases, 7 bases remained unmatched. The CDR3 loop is CASSEAPTGWDQETQYF. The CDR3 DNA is TGTGCCAGCAGTGAAGCCCCGACAGGGTGGGACCAAGAGACCCAGTACTTC.

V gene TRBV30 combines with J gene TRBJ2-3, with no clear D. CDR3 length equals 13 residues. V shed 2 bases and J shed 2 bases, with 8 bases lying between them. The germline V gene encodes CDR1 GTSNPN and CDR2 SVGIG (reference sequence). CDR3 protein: CAWSSQNTDTQYF. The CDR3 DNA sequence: TGTGCCTGGAGTTCCCAGAACACAGATACGCAGTATTTT.

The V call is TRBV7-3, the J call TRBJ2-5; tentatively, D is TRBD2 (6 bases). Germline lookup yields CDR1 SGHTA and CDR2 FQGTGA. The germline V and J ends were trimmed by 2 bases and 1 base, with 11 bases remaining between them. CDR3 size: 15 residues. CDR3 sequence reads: CASSLLASAQETQYF. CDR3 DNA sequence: TGTGCCAGCAGCTTATTGGCTAGCGCCCAAGAGACCCAGTACTTC.

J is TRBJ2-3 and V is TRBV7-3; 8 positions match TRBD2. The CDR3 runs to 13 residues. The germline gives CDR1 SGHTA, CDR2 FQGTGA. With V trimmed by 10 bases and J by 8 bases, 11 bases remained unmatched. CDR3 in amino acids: CANPGLVIGTQYF. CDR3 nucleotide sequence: TGTGCCAACCCGGGACTAGTAATAGGTACGCAGTATTTT.

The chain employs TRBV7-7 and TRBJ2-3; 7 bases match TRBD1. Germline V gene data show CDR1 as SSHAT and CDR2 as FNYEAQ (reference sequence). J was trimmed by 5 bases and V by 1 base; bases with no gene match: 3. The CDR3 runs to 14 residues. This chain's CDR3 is CASSLVPGGDTQYF. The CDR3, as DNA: TGTGCCAGCAGCTTAGTCCCAGGGGGAGATACGCAGTATTTT.

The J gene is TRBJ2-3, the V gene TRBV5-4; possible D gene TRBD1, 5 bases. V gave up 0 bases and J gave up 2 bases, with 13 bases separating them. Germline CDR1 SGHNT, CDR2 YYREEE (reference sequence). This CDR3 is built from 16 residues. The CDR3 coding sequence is TGTGCCAGCAGCTTGGATCCAGGGTTTAACACAGATACGCAGTATTTT. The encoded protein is CASSLDPGFNTDTQYF.

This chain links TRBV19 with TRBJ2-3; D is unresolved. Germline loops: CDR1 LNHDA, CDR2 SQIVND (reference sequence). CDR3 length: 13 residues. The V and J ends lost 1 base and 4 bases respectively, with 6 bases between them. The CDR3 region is CASSIAGPDTQYF. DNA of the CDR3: TGTGCCAGTAGTATAGCGGGCCCAGATACGCAGTATTTT. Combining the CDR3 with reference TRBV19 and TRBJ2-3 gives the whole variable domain DGGITQSPKYLFRKEGQNVTLSCEQNLNHDAMYWYRQDPGQGLRLIYYSQIVNDFQKGDIAEGYSVSREKKESFPLTVTSAQKNPTAFYLCASSIAGPDTQYFGPGTRLTVL.

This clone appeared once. CDR3 in DNA: TGTGCCAGCAGCTTAAAAGGGAATAACTATGGCTACACCTTC. Its protein is CASSLKGNNYGYTF. The chain combines TRBV11-2 with TRBJ1-2, with D hard to call. The V end was cut by 2 bases, the J end by 1 base, with 8 bases between. Germline V gene data show CDR1 as SGHAT and CDR2 as FQNNGV. The CDR3 loop spans 14 amino acids. The full variable domain, rest sourced from reference TRBV11-2 and TRBJ1-2, is EAGVAQSPRYKIIEKRQSVAFWCNPISGHATLYWYQQILGQGPKLLIQFQNNGVVDDSQLPKDRFSAERLKGVDSTLKIQPAKLEDSAVYLCASSLKGNNYGYTFGSGTRLTVV.

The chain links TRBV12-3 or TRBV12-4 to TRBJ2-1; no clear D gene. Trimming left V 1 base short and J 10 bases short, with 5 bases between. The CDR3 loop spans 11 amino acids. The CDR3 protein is CASSLEWEQFF. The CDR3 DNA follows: TGTGCCAGCAGTTTAGAGTGGGAGCAGTTCTTC.

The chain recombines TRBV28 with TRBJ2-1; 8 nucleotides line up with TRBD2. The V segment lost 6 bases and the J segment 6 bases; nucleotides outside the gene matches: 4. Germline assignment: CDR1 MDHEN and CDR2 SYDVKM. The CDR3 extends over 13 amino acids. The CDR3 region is CASRGGGRNEQFF. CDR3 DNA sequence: TGTGCCAGCAGGGGCGGGGGGCGCAATGAGCAGTTCTTC.

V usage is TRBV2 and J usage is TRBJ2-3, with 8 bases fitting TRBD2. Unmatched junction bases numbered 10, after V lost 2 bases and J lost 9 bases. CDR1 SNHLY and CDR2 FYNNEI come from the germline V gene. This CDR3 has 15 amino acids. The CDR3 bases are TGTGCCAGCAGTGAATCCAGCGGGGGTTTTTGGACGCAGTATTTT. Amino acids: CASSESSGGFWTQYF. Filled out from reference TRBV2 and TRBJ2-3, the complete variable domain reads EPEVTQTPSHQVTQMGQEVILRCVPISNHLYFYWYRQILGQKVEFLVSFYNNEISEKSEIFDDQFSVERPDGSNFTLKIRSTKLEDSAMYFCASSESSGGFWTQYFGPGTRLTVL.

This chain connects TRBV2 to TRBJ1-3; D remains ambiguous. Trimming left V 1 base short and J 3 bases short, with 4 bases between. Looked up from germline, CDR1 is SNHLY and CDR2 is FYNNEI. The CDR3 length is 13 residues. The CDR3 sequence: CASSEGYGNTIYF. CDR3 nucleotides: TGTGCCAGCAGTGAAGGGTATGGAAACACCATATATTTT.

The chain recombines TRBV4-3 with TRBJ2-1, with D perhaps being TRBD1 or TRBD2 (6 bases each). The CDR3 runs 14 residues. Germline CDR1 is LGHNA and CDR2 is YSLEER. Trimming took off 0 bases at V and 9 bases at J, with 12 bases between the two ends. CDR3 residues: CASSQDDRRGEQFF. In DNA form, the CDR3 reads TGCGCCAGCAGCCAAGACGACAGGAGGGGTGAGCAGTTCTTC.

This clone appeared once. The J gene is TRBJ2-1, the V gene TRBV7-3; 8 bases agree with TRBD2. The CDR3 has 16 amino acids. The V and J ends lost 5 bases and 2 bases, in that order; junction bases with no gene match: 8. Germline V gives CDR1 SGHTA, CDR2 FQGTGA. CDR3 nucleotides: TGTGCCAGCAGCCTCGGTGCGGGAGGAACCTACAATGAGCAGTTCTTC. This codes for CASSLGAGGTYNEQFF. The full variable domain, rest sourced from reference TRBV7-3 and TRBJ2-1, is GAGVSQTPSNKVTEKGKYVELRCDPISGHTALYWYRQSLGQGPEFLIYFQGTGAADDSGLPNDRFFAVRPEGSVSTLKIQRTERGDSAVYLCASSLGAGGTYNEQFFGPGTRLTVL.

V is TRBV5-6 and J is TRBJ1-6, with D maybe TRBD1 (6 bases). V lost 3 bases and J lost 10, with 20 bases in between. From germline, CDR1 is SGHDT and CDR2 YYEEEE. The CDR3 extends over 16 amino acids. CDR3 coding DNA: TGTGCCAGCAGCTCGGACAGAGGACAAAAGAAGTCACCCCTCCACTTT. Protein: CASSSDRGQKKSPLHF.

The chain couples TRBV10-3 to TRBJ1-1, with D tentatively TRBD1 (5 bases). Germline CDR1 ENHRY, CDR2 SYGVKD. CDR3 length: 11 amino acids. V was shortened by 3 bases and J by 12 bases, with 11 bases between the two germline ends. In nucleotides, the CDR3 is TGTGCCATCAGTGACCACGGGGCAACTTTCTTT. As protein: CAISDHGATFF.

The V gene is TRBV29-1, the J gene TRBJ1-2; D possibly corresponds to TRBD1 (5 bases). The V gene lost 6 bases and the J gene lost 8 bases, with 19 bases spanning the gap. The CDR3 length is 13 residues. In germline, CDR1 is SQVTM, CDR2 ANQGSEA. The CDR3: CSVHGTEQGGYTF. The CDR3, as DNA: TGCAGCGTACATGGGACCGAGCAGGGCGGCTACACCTTC.

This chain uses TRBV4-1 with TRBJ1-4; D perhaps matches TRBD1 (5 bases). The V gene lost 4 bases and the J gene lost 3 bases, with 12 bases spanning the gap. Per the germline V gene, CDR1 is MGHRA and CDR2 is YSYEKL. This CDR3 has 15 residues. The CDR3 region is CASSPPGTANEKLFF. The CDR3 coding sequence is TGCGCCAGCAGCCCTCCCGGGACGGCTAATGAAAAACTGTTTTTT.

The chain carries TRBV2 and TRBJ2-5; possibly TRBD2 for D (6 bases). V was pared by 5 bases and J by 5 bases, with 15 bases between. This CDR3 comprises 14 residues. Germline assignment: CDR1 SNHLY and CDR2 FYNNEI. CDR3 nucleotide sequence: TGTGCCAGCAGTCGACGGGGGTCCCACGAGACCCAGTACTTC. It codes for CASSRRGSHETQYF.

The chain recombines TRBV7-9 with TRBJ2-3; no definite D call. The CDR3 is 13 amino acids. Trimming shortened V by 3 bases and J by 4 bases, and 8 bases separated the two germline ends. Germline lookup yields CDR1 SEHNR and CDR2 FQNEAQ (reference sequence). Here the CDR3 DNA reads TGTGCCAGCAGCTTTAGAGGAGCAGATACGCAGTATTTT. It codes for CASSFRGADTQYF.

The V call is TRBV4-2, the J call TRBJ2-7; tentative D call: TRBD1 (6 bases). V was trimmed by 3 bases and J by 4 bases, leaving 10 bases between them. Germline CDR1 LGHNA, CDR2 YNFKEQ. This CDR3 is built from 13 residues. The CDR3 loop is CASSHLQGYEQYF. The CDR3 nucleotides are TGTGCCAGCAGCCACCTACAGGGTTACGAGCAGTACTTC.

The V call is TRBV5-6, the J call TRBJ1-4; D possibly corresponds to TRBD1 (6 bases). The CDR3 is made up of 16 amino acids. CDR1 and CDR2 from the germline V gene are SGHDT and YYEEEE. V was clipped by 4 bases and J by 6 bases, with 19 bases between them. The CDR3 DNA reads TGTGCCAGCAGCCGTCAGGGACAATTAATGGATGAAAAACTGTTTTTT. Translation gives CASSRQGQLMDEKLFF.

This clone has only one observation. The CDR3 nucleotides are TGCGCCAGCAGCTTGCAGTGGCGAGCGGGAGGAAGAGAGACCCAGTACTTC. Translated, it gives CASSLQWRAGGRETQYF. The rearrangement joins TRBV5-1 to TRBJ2-5; 9 bases fit TRBD2. This CDR3 has 17 residues. Per germline, CDR1 SGHRS and CDR2 YFSETQ. Trimming removed 1 base from V and 4 bases from J; junction bases left unmatched: 11.